These 32 T cell receptor beta chains were sequenced from one sample in a study of blood T cell repertoires in COVID-19. Only in-frame clones appear in the TCRdb table, and some are missing; sequencing was by immunoSEQ multiplex PCR. The table records 170,000 or so clones, roughly 85% of them present only once. Sequencing was performed on PBMCs or T cells enriched from blood (not recorded which). These receptors originate from a woman younger than 35 who had recovered from COVID-19.

The CDR3: CASSEGLVQETQYF. As DNA, the CDR3 is TGTGCCAGCAGTGAGGGACTAGTTCAAGAGACCCAGTACTTC. V and J are TRBV2 and TRBJ2-5; TRBD2 agrees at 8 bases. The length of the CDR3 is 14 residues. V dropped 3 bases and J dropped 2; count of bases not matched to a gene: 2. Germline lookup yields CDR1 SNHLY and CDR2 FYNNEI.

This clone was seen just once. This chain links TRBV5-8 with TRBJ2-7; TRBD1 matches at 8 bases. Germline-derived CDR1 and CDR2 are SGHTS and YDEGEE. The CDR3 spans 14 residues. The junction had 15 bases not matched to a gene; V was cut back by 9 bases and J by 7 bases. DNA for the CDR3: TGTGCCATCGACCGGACAGGGTACGGAAGGGAGCAGTACTTC. Translation gives CAIDRTGYGREQYF. Drawing the rest from reference TRBV5-8 and TRBJ2-7, the complete variable domain is EAGVTQSPTHLIKTRGQQATLRCSPISGHTSVYWYQQALGLGLQFLLWYDEGEERNRGNFPPRFSGRQFPNYSSELNVNALELEDSALYLCAIDRTGYGREQYFGPGTRLTVT.

The rearrangement uses TRBV4-3 and TRBJ2-3; a possible D gene is TRBD2 (6 bases). The CDR3 has 16 amino acids. Trimming took off 1 base at V and 0 bases at J, with 11 bases between the two ends. CDR1 is LGHNA and CDR2 is YSLEER in the germline V gene. CDR3 protein: CASSQAGGFSTDTQYF. The CDR3, as DNA: TGCGCCAGCAGCCAAGCCGGGGGTTTTAGCACAGATACGCAGTATTTT.

About this clone itself: Likely a read error: the CDR3 ends without its conserved phenylalanine or tryptophan. Because the CDR3's place on the DNA is in doubt, the DNA is left out and the CDR3 is given as listed by TCRdb. This chain links TRBV29-1 with TRBJ2-7; TRBD2 was called by the table and not checked on the DNA. A total of 9 residues make up the CDR3, ends included. Germline V gene data show CDR1 as SQVTM and CDR2 as ANQGSEA. CDR3 protein: CSLLRRGKL.

The chain has TRBV10-1 and TRBJ1-1; D perhaps matches TRBD1 (5 bases). Germline lookup yields CDR1 WNHNN and CDR2 SYGVQD (reference sequence). CDR3 length: 12 residues. Trimming took off 2 bases at V and 12 bases at J, with 13 bases between the two ends. CDR3 residues: CASSENRRHSFF. The CDR3 DNA reads as TGCGCCAGCAGTGAGAACAGGCGGCATTCTTTCTTT.

The chain joins TRBV19 to TRBJ1-6; possibly TRBD1 for D (6 bases). Germline assignment: CDR1 LNHDA and CDR2 SQIVND (reference sequence). The CDR3 length is 17 residues. V was cut by 4 bases and J by 5 bases, with 18 bases left in between. CDR3 DNA: TGTGCCAGTAGTAGAGCCTCAGGACAGTATAATAATTCACCCCTCCACTTT. It encodes CASSRASGQYNNSPLHF. Complete variable domain (other parts from reference TRBV19 and TRBJ1-6): DGGITQSPKYLFRKEGQNVTLSCEQNLNHDAMYWYRQDPGQGLRLIYYSQIVNDFQKGDIAEGYSVSREKKESFPLTVTSAQKNPTAFYLCASSRASGQYNNSPLHFGNGTRLTVT.

The V gene is TRBV7-6, the J gene TRBJ2-7, with D possibly matching TRBD1 (6 bases). Germline lookup yields CDR1 SGHVS and CDR2 FNYEAQ. CDR3 length equals 14 residues. The V and J ends lost 1 base and 6 bases respectively, with 13 bases between them. The CDR3 region is CASSLGTGSLEQYF. The CDR3 DNA reads as TGTGCCAGCAGCTTAGGCACAGGGAGTCTCGAGCAGTACTTC.

The J gene is TRBJ1-2, the V gene TRBV7-9; D is possibly TRBD1 (6 bases). CDR3 length equals 13 residues. Germline V gene lookup returns CDR1 SEHNR and CDR2 FQNEAQ (reference sequence). Between the trimmed V and J ends, which lost 5 bases and 8 bases, there was a span of 15 bases. CDR3 DNA: TGTGCCAGCAGCGTGACAGGTCTCGGAGGCTACACCTTC. The encoded protein is CASSVTGLGGYTF.

The genes are TRBV27 and TRBJ2-7, with 10 bases that match TRBD2. The CDR3 runs 13 residues. Germline V CDR1 and CDR2: MNHEY, SMNVEV (reference sequence). Germline trimming cut 5 bases from V and 4 bases from J; bases unmatched to any gene: 2. CDR3 sequence reads: CASSPSGRYEQYF. The CDR3 coding sequence is TGTGCCAGCAGTCCTAGCGGGAGATACGAGCAGTACTTC.

The chain uses TRBV27 and TRBJ2-1; 14 bases are shared with TRBD2. This CDR3 spans 17 amino acids. The germline gives CDR1 MNHEY, CDR2 SMNVEV (reference sequence). V gave up 5 bases and J gave up 8 bases; unmatched junction bases: 11. DNA for the CDR3: TGTGCCAGCAGTACCCAGACTAGCGGGAGGGCCATAGATGAGCAGTTCTTC. Protein sequence: CASSTQTSGRAIDEQFF.

The chain links TRBV18 to TRBJ2-5; TRBD2 matches at 7 bases. This CDR3 comprises 16 residues. The ends lost 3 bases at V and 5 bases at J; junction bases unmatched: 12. Germline V CDR1 and CDR2: KGHSH, LQKENI. The CDR3 spells CASSPSAGEGSETQYF. Written as DNA, the CDR3 is TGTGCCAGCTCACCTTCGGCGGGAGAGGGTAGCGAGACCCAGTACTTC.

This clone was picked up a small number of times. This chain links TRBV27 with TRBJ1-5, with TRBD1 identical over 9 bases. V lost 3 bases to trimming and J lost 6 bases; unmatched junction nucleotides: 3. The CDR3 is 14 residues long. Germline CDR1 is MNHEY and CDR2 is SMNVEV (reference sequence). The chain's CDR3 is CASSLDRGRQPQHF. The CDR3, as DNA: TGTGCCAGCAGTTTGGACAGGGGTCGTCAGCCCCAGCATTTT.

The chain carries TRBV11-1 and TRBJ2-3; 7 bases are shared with TRBD2. Germline values: CDR1 SGHAT, CDR2 FQDESV (reference sequence). There are 16 residues in the CDR3. V lost 5 bases, J lost 4 bases, and 12 bases stayed unmatched. CDR3 loop: CASSNGRRGNSDTQYF. The CDR3 DNA reads as TGTGCCAGCAGCAACGGGAGGCGGGGGAATTCAGATACGCAGTATTTT.

The rearrangement joins TRBV11-2 to TRBJ2-7, with 7 bases fitting TRBD1. J gave up 3 bases and V 2 bases, and 7 bases lay outside the gene matches. Germline V gene sequence: CDR1 SGHAT, CDR2 FQNNGV. The CDR3 runs 15 residues. CDR3 DNA sequence: TGTGCCAGCAGCTTAACCGACAGGGACGACTACGAGCAGTACTTC. It codes for CASSLTDRDDYEQYF.

This chain joins TRBV7-9 and TRBJ2-3; tentatively, D is TRBD2 (6 bases). V gave up 10 bases and J gave up 1 base, with 15 bases separating them. The CDR3 runs 14 residues. Germline CDR1 SEHNR, CDR2 FQNEAQ (reference sequence). CDR3 nucleotides: TGTGCCATCTACGGAAGGGAGGGCACAGATACGCAGTATTTT. Protein sequence: CAIYGREGTDTQYF.

The chain recombines TRBV19 with TRBJ1-6; tentative D call: TRBD1 (5 bases). V lost 7 bases and J 6 bases, leaving 7 bases between the germline ends. Germline-derived CDR1 and CDR2 are LNHDA and SQIVND (reference sequence). The CDR3 is made up of 12 amino acids. CDR3 DNA: TGTGCCAGTATGCAGGGTAATTCACCCCTCCACTTT. Translated: CASMQGNSPLHF.

This clone was picked up a small number of times. The CDR3 nucleotides read TGTGCCAGCAGCTTCGCTACTGAGACCCAGTACTTC. Encoded protein: CASSFATETQYF. This chain links TRBV5-6 with TRBJ2-5; D not certain. The germline V gene has CDR1 SGHDT and CDR2 YYEEEE. Trimming left V 2 bases short and J 5 bases short, with 7 bases between. The CDR3 runs 12 residues.

The chain joins TRBV5-6 to TRBJ1-2; a possible D gene is TRBD1 (6 bases). The V gene lost 0 bases and the J gene lost 6 bases, with 12 bases spanning the gap. The CDR3 covers 14 residues. Germline CDR1 SGHDT, CDR2 YYEEEE. CDR3 sequence: CASSLVRGADGYTF. In nucleotides, the CDR3 is TGTGCCAGCAGCTTGGTCCGGGGGGCTGATGGCTACACCTTC.

The V gene is TRBV7-3, the J gene TRBJ2-1, with 7 positions matching TRBD1. The V gene end was trimmed by 4 bases and the J gene end by 8 bases; junction bases not matched to a gene: 11. The CDR3 consists of 15 residues. CDR1 and CDR2 (germline): SGHTA, FQGTGA. CDR3: CASSYGTAYGDEQFF. Here the CDR3 DNA reads TGTGCCAGCAGCTATGGGACAGCTTATGGGGATGAGCAGTTCTTC. The variable domain in full, completed from reference TRBV7-3 and TRBJ2-1, reads GAGVSQTPSNKVTEKGKYVELRCDPISGHTALYWYRQSLGQGPEFLIYFQGTGAADDSGLPNDRFFAVRPEGSVSTLKIQRTERGDSAVYLCASSYGTAYGDEQFFGPGTRLTVL.

The rearrangement links TRBV7-6 to TRBJ2-7; TRBD2 aligns across 13 bases. Germline-derived CDR1 and CDR2 are SGHVS and FNYEAQ. V trimming: 5 bases; J trimming: 2 bases; junction bases outside the gene matches: 6. This CDR3 contains 16 residues. In DNA form, the CDR3 reads TGTGCCAGCAGCGCCGCCGGGACTAGCGGGACCTACGAGCAGTACTTC. Its protein is CASSAAGTSGTYEQYF.

V gene TRBV19 combines with J gene TRBJ2-2, with 8 bases identical to TRBD2. The CDR3 is 14 residues long. Trimming cost V 8 bases and J 3 bases; bases outside gene matches: 5. Germline CDR1 LNHDA, CDR2 SQIVND (reference sequence). The CDR3 reads CASDSGMDTGELFF. The CDR3 nucleotides are TGTGCCAGTGATAGCGGGATGGACACCGGGGAGCTGTTTTTT.

This clone is a singleton in its sample. The genes are TRBV11-3 and TRBJ2-7; D perhaps matches TRBD1 (6 bases). With 1 base removed from V and 3 bases from J, the gap between germline ends came to 13 bases. The CDR3 is made up of 15 amino acids. Germline-derived CDR1 and CDR2 are SGHNT and YENEEA. The CDR3 reads CASSLGTVGFYEQYF. Here the CDR3 DNA reads TGTGCCAGCAGCTTAGGGACAGTCGGTTTCTACGAGCAGTACTTC.

The chain combines TRBV6-5 with TRBJ1-1; 7 nucleotides align to TRBD1. Germline V CDR1 and CDR2: MNHEY, SVGAGI. The CDR3 totals 13 residues. The V segment lost 6 bases and the J segment 7 bases; nucleotides outside the gene matches: 8. CDR3 nucleotides: TGTGCCAGCAGAGGGACAGCCGACCTTGAAGCTTTCTTT. Translating it yields CASRGTADLEAFF.

The CDR3 loop reads CASSGQSGSYEQYF. The CDR3 DNA reads TGTGCCAGCAGCGGACAGAGCGGCTCCTACGAGCAGTACTTC. This sequence joins TRBV5-4 and TRBJ2-7; TRBD1 might be the D (6 bases). Per the germline V gene, CDR1 is SGHNT and CDR2 is YYREEE (reference sequence). The V end lost 4 bases, the J end lost 0 bases, and 11 bases lay between the germline ends. The CDR3 covers 14 residues.

The chain uses TRBV10-1 and TRBJ2-1; D may be TRBD2 (5 bases). Trimming left V 6 bases short and J 0 bases short, with 15 bases between. There are 16 residues in the CDR3. Germline-derived CDR1 and CDR2 are WNHNN and SYGVQD (reference sequence). The CDR3 nucleotides read TGCGCCAGCAGATTACTAGTCCGTAGCTCCTACAATGAGCAGTTCTTC. This gives the protein CASRLLVRSSYNEQFF.

This clone appeared a single time. The chain links TRBV19 to TRBJ2-5, with 8 bases aligning to TRBD2. The CDR3 consists of 16 residues. The V gene end was trimmed by 1 base and the J gene end by 5 bases; junction bases not matched to a gene: 9. Germline V gives CDR1 LNHDA, CDR2 SQIVND (reference sequence). The CDR3 is CASSIGGSGGSETQYF. The CDR3 DNA sequence: TGTGCCAGTAGTATAGGAGGAAGCGGGGGTTCGGAGACCCAGTACTTC.

The chain recombines TRBV7-9 with TRBJ2-1, with D tentatively TRBD2 (6 bases). V gave up 1 base and J gave up 4 bases, with 17 bases separating them. CDR1 and CDR2 from the germline V gene are SEHNR and FQNEAQ (reference sequence). The CDR3 has 17 amino acids. The CDR3 sequence is CASSLVFGSERYNEQFF. In nucleotides, the CDR3 is TGTGCCAGCAGCTTAGTTTTCGGGAGTGAAAGGTACAATGAGCAGTTCTTC.

The gene calls are TRBV2 and TRBJ2-3; TRBD2 might be the D (7 bases). The germline V and J ends were trimmed by 4 bases and 3 bases, with 14 bases remaining between them. The germline CDR1 and CDR2 sequences are SNHLY and FYNNEI. The CDR3 runs to 15 residues. CDR3 loop: CASSVGGAGTDTQYF. CDR3 DNA sequence: TGTGCCAGCAGTGTAGGGGGGGCTGGGACAGATACGCAGTATTTT. Full variable domain (outside the CDR3, taken from reference TRBV2 and TRBJ2-3): EPEVTQTPSHQVTQMGQEVILRCVPISNHLYFYWYRQILGQKVEFLVSFYNNEISEKSEIFDDQFSVERPDGSNFTLKIRSTKLEDSAMYFCASSVGGAGTDTQYFGPGTRLTVL.

This clone was detected once. CDR3 DNA sequence: TGTGCCAGCAGCTTACTTTCGAACACTGAAGCTTTCTTT. Translated: CASSLLSNTEAFF. This chain links TRBV7-6 with TRBJ1-1, with unresolved D. The germline V and J ends were trimmed by 2 bases and 1 base, with 5 bases remaining between them. Germline values: CDR1 SGHVS, CDR2 FNYEAQ. The CDR3 spans 13 residues.

This chain joins TRBV4-2 and TRBJ2-7; TRBD1 might be the D (6 bases). Deletions cut 0 bases from V and 3 bases from J, with 12 bases between. The CDR3 covers 15 residues. Germline CDR1 is LGHNA and CDR2 is YNFKEQ. The CDR3 bases are TGTGCCAGCAGCCAAGAACATCAGGGGTTCTACGAGCAGTACTTC. Residues: CASSQEHQGFYEQYF.

J is TRBJ1-5 and V is TRBV6-5, with D unclear. The CDR3 totals 15 residues. CDR1 is MNHEY, CDR2 SVGAGI, per germline. V was clipped by 0 bases and J by 6 bases, with 12 bases between them. The CDR3: CASSYSGRFGQPQHF. The CDR3 coding sequence is TGTGCCAGCAGTTACTCGGGCAGGTTCGGTCAGCCCCAGCATTTT.

The gene calls are TRBV5-6 and TRBJ1-2; D remains unclear. Between the trimmed V and J ends, which lost 4 bases and 0 bases, there was a span of 7 bases. CDR1 SGHDT and CDR2 YYEEEE come from the germline V gene. The CDR3 spans 13 residues. The CDR3 nucleotides are TGTGCCAGCAGCACCACGGCTAACTATGGCTACACCTTC. It translates to CASSTTANYGYTF.